The 32 T cell receptor beta chains below come from one sample, sequenced in a study of blood T cell repertoires in COVID-19. Repertoires were generated with immunoSEQ multiplex PCR, while TCRdb's copy carries only in-frame clones and drops some. The table has fewer than 600,000 clones, roughly 88% seen once; the top ten hold less than 2%. Sequencing input: PBMCs or T cells enriched from blood (not recorded which). These receptors all stem from a woman between 40 and 50 years old who had recovered from COVID-19.

The chain recombines TRBV7-8 with TRBJ1-2; D possibly corresponds to TRBD1 (5 bases). Germline V gene lookup returns CDR1 SGHVS and CDR2 FQNEAQ. Trimming removed 5 bases at V and 4 bases at J, with 23 bases between. The CDR3 runs to 17 residues. The CDR3 loop reads CASSHHGGGTLSYGYTF. The DNA for the CDR3 is TGTGCCAGCAGCCATCACGGGGGGGGAACTTTAAGCTATGGCTACACCTTC.

The J gene is TRBJ2-4, the V gene TRBV27; D uncertain. The germline gives CDR1 MNHEY, CDR2 SMNVEV (reference sequence). V was clipped by 5 bases and J by 0 bases, with 11 bases between them. The CDR3 runs 15 residues. The chain's CDR3 is CASSPPPGAKNIQYF. Written as DNA, the CDR3 is TGTGCCAGCAGTCCCCCCCCGGGAGCCAAAAACATTCAGTACTTC.

As regards this clone: An end of the junction differs from the germline gene, which may be a read error. The chain has TRBV18 and TRBJ1-4; a weak D match, TRBD1 (6 bases). Germline V lookup: CDR1 KGHSH, CDR2 LQKENI. The CDR3 sequence is 14 residues long. The CDR3 DNA reads TGTGCCAGCTCACCTCCGGGACAAAGTGAAAAGCTGTTTTTT. This translates into CASSPPGQSEKLFF. The variable domain in full, completed from reference TRBV18 and TRBJ1-4, reads NAGVMQNPRHLVRRRGQEARLRCSPMKGHSHVYWYRQLPEEGLKFMVYLQKENIIDESGMPKERFSAEFPKEGPSILRIQQVVRGDSAAYFCASSPPGQSEKLFFGSGTQLSVL.

This rearrangement joins TRBV7-2 to TRBJ1-1; tentative D call: TRBD1 (6 bases). Trimming shortened V by 2 bases and J by 7 bases, and 14 bases separated the two germline ends. Germline V lookup: CDR1 SGHTA, CDR2 FQGNSA. This CDR3 has 14 amino acids. CDR3 coding DNA: TGTGCCAGCAGCTTAAGCAGGGACACCAATGAAGCTTTCTTT. This gives the protein CASSLSRDTNEAFF.

The J gene is TRBJ2-1, the V gene TRBV10-1; no clear D gene. The CDR3 consists of 12 residues. From germline, CDR1 is WNHNN and CDR2 SYGVQD (reference sequence). Trimming pared 3 bases from V and 4 bases from J, leaving 4 bases between. CDR3 residues: CASSDPYNEQFF. The CDR3 DNA reads as TGCGCCAGCAGTGACCCTTACAATGAGCAGTTCTTC.

The chain links TRBV7-9 to TRBJ2-3; TRBD2 matches 11 bases. Germline V gives CDR1 SEHNR, CDR2 FQNEAQ (reference sequence). Unmatched junction bases numbered 13, after V lost 4 bases and J lost 7 bases. There are 17 residues in the CDR3. The CDR3 DNA sequence: TGTGCCAGCAGCTCCTATAGCGGGAGGGGAGGGTGGAATACGCAGTATTTT. It codes for CASSSYSGRGGWNTQYF.

The chain employs TRBV5-1 and TRBJ1-5; a possible D gene is TRBD1 (5 bases). V lost 4 bases and J lost 3, with 11 bases in between. Germline V gives CDR1 SGHRS, CDR2 YFSETQ. CDR3 length: 14 amino acids. In DNA form, the CDR3 reads TGCGCCAGCAGCCCGGACAATCTCAATCAGCCCCAGCATTTT. This encodes CASSPDNLNQPQHF.

The gene calls are TRBV12-3 or TRBV12-4 and TRBJ1-1; 7 bases match TRBD1. The ends lost 6 bases at V and 7 bases at J; junction bases unmatched: 8. The CDR3 is 13 amino acids. This CDR3 reads CASRKQGQVEAFF. CDR3 in DNA: TGTGCCAGCAGGAAACAGGGGCAGGTTGAAGCTTTCTTT.

The CDR3 region is CATSSYIVAGGMNTEAFF. In DNA, the CDR3 is TGTGCCACCAGCAGCTATATAGTGGCAGGGGGCATGAACACTGAAGCTTTCTTT. This sequence joins TRBV15 and TRBJ1-1; 8 nucleotides match TRBD1. Germline V gene data show CDR1 as LNHNV and CDR2 as YYDKDF (reference sequence). The CDR3 consists of 18 residues. The V segment lost 3 bases and the J segment 0 bases; nucleotides outside the gene matches: 12.

The sample holds a few counts of this clone. This sequence joins TRBV5-1 and TRBJ1-4; no clear D. Germline V lookup: CDR1 SGHRS, CDR2 YFSETQ. The CDR3 contains 15 residues. V was trimmed by 0 bases and J by 0 bases, leaving 6 bases between them. In DNA, the CDR3 is TGCGCCAGCAGCTTGGGGCCGCCAACTAATGAAAAACTGTTTTTT. This translates into CASSLGPPTNEKLFF.

This clone was found once. The rearrangement joins TRBV19 to TRBJ1-5, with D unresolved. The CDR3 has 12 amino acids. Germline V lookup: CDR1 LNHDA, CDR2 SQIVND (reference sequence). Trimming stripped 7 bases from V and 3 bases from J, with 7 bases between. The CDR3 is CASKQINQPQHF. In nucleotides, the CDR3 is TGTGCCAGTAAACAGATCAATCAGCCCCAGCATTTT. The complete variable domain, with remaining parts taken from reference TRBV19 and TRBJ1-5, reads DGGITQSPKYLFRKEGQNVTLSCEQNLNHDAMYWYRQDPGQGLRLIYYSQIVNDFQKGDIAEGYSVSREKKESFPLTVTSAQKNPTAFYLCASKQINQPQHFGDGTRLSIL.

Of note for this clone: Compared with germline, one end of the junction differs, possibly owing to a read error. The rearrangement links TRBV7-7 to TRBJ1-2; possibly TRBD1 for D (5 bases). The CDR3 covers 18 residues. Looked up from germline, CDR1 is SSHAT and CDR2 is FNYEAQ (reference sequence). The CDR3 loop reads CASSPSQGIALANYGYTF. The CDR3 DNA sequence: TGTGCTAGCAGCCCCTCCCAGGGTATAGCCCTAGCTAACTATGGCTACACCTTC.

This clone has just a few counts. The V and J genes are TRBV4-2 and TRBJ1-1; 8 bases are a match to TRBD1. Trimming cost V 4 bases and J 1 base; bases outside gene matches: 8. This CDR3 is built from 16 residues. Germline V gene data show CDR1 as LGHNA and CDR2 as YNFKEQ. CDR3 in DNA: TGTGCCAGCAGCCCGAGGACAGGGAGACGGAACACTGAAGCTTTCTTT. This gives the protein CASSPRTGRRNTEAFF.

The chain employs TRBV9 and TRBJ1-6; possible D gene TRBD1, 5 bases. Germline values: CDR1 SGDLS, CDR2 YYNGEE. Trimming stripped 4 bases from V and 4 bases from J, with 12 bases between. The CDR3 is 15 residues long. CDR3 residues: CASSSGDGYNSPLHF. The DNA of the CDR3 is TGTGCCAGCAGCTCGGGGGACGGTTATAATTCACCCCTCCACTTT.

V is TRBV5-1 and J is TRBJ2-5; D possibly corresponds to TRBD2 (6 bases). In germline, CDR1 is SGHRS, CDR2 YFSETQ. The CDR3 has 14 residues. Between the trimmed V and J ends, which lost 3 bases and 2 bases, there was a span of 11 bases. CDR3 sequence reads: CASSWGDGQETQYF. The CDR3 bases are TGCGCCAGCAGCTGGGGGGATGGGCAAGAGACCCAGTACTTC.

The chain has TRBV12-3 or TRBV12-4 and TRBJ2-7; 12 nucleotides match TRBD1. Trimming took 4 bases from V and 6 from J; bases not matched to a gene: 1. CDR3 size: 13 residues. CDR3 nucleotide sequence: TGTGCCAGCAGTTGGGACAGGGGGCTCGAGCAGTACTTC. It encodes CASSWDRGLEQYF.

The chain uses TRBV4-3 and TRBJ2-7; D is uncertain. V was clipped by 1 base and J by 4 bases, with 11 bases between them. The CDR3 has 14 amino acids. The germline CDR1 and CDR2 sequences are LGHNA and YSLEER. CDR3 nucleotide sequence: TGCGCCAGCAGCCAAGGAGTAAGTCGTTACGAGCAGTACTTC. Its protein product is CASSQGVSRYEQYF.

J is TRBJ2-5 and V is TRBV7-9, with D unclear. V was cut by 5 bases and J by 4 bases, with 8 bases left in between. Germline-derived CDR1 and CDR2 are SEHNR and FQNEAQ (reference sequence). The CDR3 is made up of 12 amino acids. CDR3 DNA sequence: TGTGCCAGCAGCATACATGGAGAGACCCAGTACTTC. This sequence encodes CASSIHGETQYF.

The chain couples TRBV4-3 to TRBJ1-2, with a tentative D call TRBD1 (6 bases). V was clipped by 0 bases and J by 8 bases, with 19 bases between them. The CDR3 is made up of 16 amino acids. Germline V gene data show CDR1 as LGHNA and CDR2 as YSLEER. The CDR3 nucleotides read TGCGCCAGCAGCCAAGAATTGCGGAAACAGGGCGGCGGCTACACCTTC. It specifies CASSQELRKQGGGYTF.

This chain joins TRBV25-1 and TRBJ2-1; 7 nucleotides line up with TRBD1. The CDR3 contains 14 residues. Germline assignment: CDR1 MGHDK and CDR2 SYGVNS. J lost 0 bases, V lost 6 bases, and 2 bases had no gene match. DNA for the CDR3: TGTGCCAGCAGGGGGGACAGCTCCTACAATGAGCAGTTCTTC. As protein: CASRGDSSYNEQFF. Drawing the rest from reference TRBV25-1 and TRBJ2-1, the complete variable domain is EADIYQTPRYLVIGTGKKITLECSQTMGHDKMYWYQQDPGMELHLIHYSYGVNSTEKGDLSSESTVSRIRTEHFPLTLESARPSHTSQYLCASRGDSSYNEQFFGPGTRLTVL.

J is TRBJ1-2 and V is TRBV5-1; no clear D. The CDR3 is made up of 14 amino acids. Germline CDR1 is SGHRS and CDR2 is YFSETQ. The germline V and J ends were trimmed by 4 bases and 5 bases, with 15 bases remaining between them. The DNA of the CDR3 is TGCGCCAGCAGCCCCGGTCGGTCCTTATATGGCTACACCTTC. Amino acids: CASSPGRSLYGYTF.

This chain joins TRBV5-1 and TRBJ1-5, with 8 bases lining up with TRBD1. Per the germline V gene, CDR1 is SGHRS and CDR2 is YFSETQ. J lost 1 base, V lost 4 bases, and 4 bases had no gene match. The CDR3 length is 15 residues. CDR3 sequence: CASSIQGASNQPQHF. The CDR3 DNA follows: TGCGCCAGCAGCATCCAGGGGGCAAGCAATCAGCCCCAGCATTTT.

J is TRBJ2-3 and V is TRBV6-5; TRBD2 matches at 11 bases. CDR3 length: 16 amino acids. Germline lookup yields CDR1 MNHEY and CDR2 SVGAGI. Trimming removed 4 bases from V and 2 bases from J; junction bases left unmatched: 5. CDR3 region: CASSSKTSGNTDTQYF. DNA for the CDR3: TGTGCCAGCAGTTCGAAGACTAGCGGGAACACAGATACGCAGTATTTT.

CDR3 in amino acids: CASFGTSGRIEQFF. The CDR3 DNA is TGTGCCAGTTTCGGGACGAGCGGGAGGATTGAGCAGTTCTTC. The rearrangement links TRBV19 to TRBJ2-1; 9 positions match TRBD2. The CDR3 sequence is 14 residues long. Germline loops: CDR1 LNHDA, CDR2 SQIVND (reference sequence). V was pared by 8 bases and J by 9 bases, with 11 bases of the junction left unmatched. The full variable domain, in which reference TRBV19 and TRBJ2-1 provide the parts outside the CDR3, is DGGITQSPKYLFRKEGQNVTLSCEQNLNHDAMYWYRQDPGQGLRLIYYSQIVNDFQKGDIAEGYSVSREKKESFPLTVTSAQKNPTAFYLCASFGTSGRIEQFFGPGTRLTVL.

The count of this clone is one. The chain employs TRBV29-1 and TRBJ2-3; TRBD2 matches at 8 bases. Losses at the gene ends were 7 bases for V and 3 bases for J; bases not matched to a gene: 6. CDR1 and CDR2 from the germline V gene are SQVTM and ANQGSEA. The CDR3 is 13 residues long. The CDR3 bases are TGCAGCGGTAGCGGGAAGGGAACAGATACGCAGTATTTT. Translating it yields CSGSGKGTDTQYF.

The CDR3 protein is CASSLSSGGGGNQPQHF. The CDR3, as DNA: TGTGCCAGCAGCTTATCTAGCGGGGGCGGGGGCAATCAGCCCCAGCATTTT. The rearrangement uses TRBV7-8 and TRBJ1-5, with D perhaps TRBD1 (6 bases). Trimming took off 2 bases at V and 2 bases at J, with 16 bases between the two ends. The V gene's germline CDR1 is SGHVS and CDR2 FQNEAQ. The length of the CDR3 is 17 residues.

The chain combines TRBV2 with TRBJ1-4; no clear D. V was cut by 6 bases and J by 4 bases, with 9 bases left in between. The germline CDR1 and CDR2 sequences are SNHLY and FYNNEI. This CDR3 comprises 13 residues. CDR3 nucleotides: TGTGCCAGCAGCCAGAGACATAATGAAAAACTGTTTTTT. Its translation: CASSQRHNEKLFF.

The chain combines TRBV5-6 with TRBJ2-1; possibly TRBD1 for D (6 bases). Germline assignment: CDR1 SGHDT and CDR2 YYEEEE. The CDR3 contains 16 residues. V dropped 2 bases and J dropped 8 bases, with 20 bases sitting between them. This CDR3 is CASSFNSGERVHEQFF. The CDR3 DNA reads TGTGCCAGCAGCTTTAACTCAGGGGAAAGGGTTCATGAGCAGTTCTTC. Supplemented by reference TRBV5-6 and TRBJ2-1, the full variable domain reads DAGVTQSPTHLIKTRGQQVTLRCSPKSGHDTVSWYQQALGQGPQFIFQYYEEEERQRGNFPDRFSGHQFPNYSSELNVNALLLGDSALYLCASSFNSGERVHEQFFGPGTRLTVL.

The V gene is TRBV27, the J gene TRBJ1-5, with TRBD1 matching over 9 bases. The CDR3 sequence is 14 residues long. After removal of 5 bases from V and 7 bases from J, the junction contained 6 bases not matched to a gene. CDR1 is MNHEY, CDR2 SMNVEV, per germline (reference sequence). DNA of the CDR3: TGTGCCAGCAGTCTTCGGACAGGGGTACAGCCCCAGCATTTT. Translating it yields CASSLRTGVQPQHF.

The rearrangement links TRBV6-4 to TRBJ1-1; maybe TRBD1 (5 bases). Germline CDR1 reads MRHNA; CDR2 reads SNTAGT. There are 12 residues in the CDR3. The V and J ends lost 5 bases and 11 bases respectively, with 15 bases between them. CDR3 region: CASSSTGGRAFF. DNA for the CDR3: TGTGCCAGCAGTTCTACAGGCGGCCGGGCTTTCTTT.

V and J are TRBV4-2 and TRBJ1-2, with D perhaps matching TRBD1 (5 bases). The CDR3 spans 15 residues. Germline values: CDR1 LGHNA, CDR2 YNFKEQ. The ends were cut back, 0 bases at V and 4 bases at J, with 12 bases in the middle. CDR3 DNA: TGTGCCAGCAGCCAAGAGGATCAGGGCGGCTATGGCTACACCTTC. Translation gives CASSQEDQGGYGYTF.

This chain connects TRBV25-1 to TRBJ2-1; 10 bases fit TRBD2. The CDR3 extends over 16 amino acids. Germline V gives CDR1 MGHDK, CDR2 SYGVNS. V was pared by 4 bases and J by 3 bases, with 6 bases of the junction left unmatched. The DNA of the CDR3 is TGTGCCAGCAGTGGAGTAGCGGGAGGCCGCTACAATGAGCAGTTCTTC. Translating it yields CASSGVAGGRYNEQFF. Looking up the rest from reference TRBV25-1 and TRBJ2-1 gives the full variable domain: EADIYQTPRYLVIGTGKKITLECSQTMGHDKMYWYQQDPGMELHLIHYSYGVNSTEKGDLSSESTVSRIRTEHFPLTLESARPSHTSQYLCASSGVAGGRYNEQFFGPGTRLTVL.